This entry lists 30 T cell receptor beta chains sequenced from one sample in a study of technical replicates of blood from a few donors. Sequencing was performed with immunoSEQ multiplex PCR; in TCRdb, only in-frame clones are kept and a portion is missing. The sample lists under 85,000 clones; 95% to 98% were seen once. The sequenced sample was T cells isolated from PBMCs. These TCRs come from a human donor in good health.

The chain links TRBV5-1 to TRBJ2-2, with D perhaps matching TRBD1 (6 bases). From germline, CDR1 is SGHRS and CDR2 YFSETQ. V dropped 0 bases and J dropped 5 bases, with 14 bases sitting between them. The CDR3 is 16 amino acids. Here the CDR3 DNA reads TGCGCCAGCAGCTTGGAGCCAGGGGAAGGGACCGGGGAGCTGTTTTTT. Protein sequence: CASSLEPGEGTGELFF.

The chain has TRBV5-1 and TRBJ2-7; 8 nucleotides line up with TRBD1. The CDR3 loop spans 13 amino acids. Unmatched junction bases numbered 4, after V lost 4 bases and J lost 4 bases. Germline V gene lookup returns CDR1 SGHRS and CDR2 YFSETQ. CDR3 in amino acids: CASSPRQGYEQYF. The CDR3 DNA reads as TGCGCCAGCAGCCCCCGACAGGGGTACGAGCAGTACTTC. Full variable domain (remainder filled in from reference TRBV5-1 and TRBJ2-7): KAGVTQTPRYLIKTRGQQVTLSCSPISGHRSVSWYQQTPGQGLQFLFEYFSETQRNKGNFPGRFSGRQFSNSRSEMNVSTLELGDSALYLCASSPRQGYEQYFGPGTRLTVT.

CDR3 loop: CASSEGRGTTDTQYF. CDR3 nucleotide sequence: TGTGCCAGCAGTGAAGGGCGGGGAACAACAGATACGCAGTATTTT. The V call is TRBV2, the J call TRBJ2-3; perhaps TRBD2 as D (6 bases). Trimming took 1 base from V and 3 from J, leaving 11 bases between them. This CDR3 has 15 residues. Germline loops: CDR1 SNHLY, CDR2 FYNNEI.

The rearrangement links TRBV4-2 to TRBJ1-5; D unclear. Per germline, CDR1 LGHNA and CDR2 YNFKEQ. Trimming stripped 0 bases from V and 6 bases from J, with 9 bases between. The CDR3 loop spans 14 amino acids. The CDR3 nucleotides are TGTGCCAGCAGCCAAGAACTCAGGTTTCAGCCCCAGCATTTT. Residues: CASSQELRFQPQHF.

The genes are TRBV28 and TRBJ2-1; 7 bases are a match to TRBD2. CDR1 is MDHEN and CDR2 is SYDVKM in the germline V gene. This CDR3 has 15 residues. Trimming removed 6 bases from V and 9 bases from J; junction bases left unmatched: 14. The CDR3 sequence: CASSPAGLAAIEQFF. The CDR3 DNA follows: TGTGCCAGCAGCCCAGCGGGCCTAGCGGCGATTGAGCAGTTCTTC.

The chain recombines TRBV5-6 with TRBJ2-1; 8 positions match TRBD2. Losses at the gene ends were 4 bases for V and 2 bases for J; bases not matched to a gene: 14. Looked up from germline, CDR1 is SGHDT and CDR2 is YYEEEE. The CDR3 has 18 amino acids. As DNA, the CDR3 is TGTGCCAGCAGCCCCACACGATTTAGCGGGATCCCCTACAATGAGCAGTTCTTC. Amino acids: CASSPTRFSGIPYNEQFF.

The chain employs TRBV30 and TRBJ1-2; 8 nucleotides match TRBD1. Germline V gene data show CDR1 as GTSNPN and CDR2 as SVGIG (reference sequence). The V and J ends lost 4 bases and 5 bases, in that order; junction bases with no gene match: 12. The CDR3 has 15 residues. The CDR3 loop reads CAWNPIDRGPYGYTF. The CDR3 region has the DNA TGTGCCTGGAACCCCATTGACAGGGGACCGTATGGCTACACCTTC. The full variable domain, in which reference TRBV30 and TRBJ1-2 provide the parts outside the CDR3, is SQTIHQWPATLVQPVGSPLSLECTVEGTSNPNLYWYRQAAGRGLQLLFYSVGIGQISSEVPQNLSASRPQDRQFILSSKKLLLSDSGFYLCAWNPIDRGPYGYTFGSGTRLTVV.

The rearrangement joins TRBV19 to TRBJ2-7; D is possibly TRBD1 (7 bases). Deletions cut 7 bases from V and 3 bases from J, with 16 bases between. The CDR3 consists of 14 residues. Germline values: CDR1 LNHDA, CDR2 SQIVND (reference sequence). In DNA, the CDR3 is TGTGCCAGTAACCGCGGGACAGCAAGCTACGAGCAGTACTTC. Encoded protein: CASNRGTASYEQYF.

The V gene is TRBV6-5, the J gene TRBJ2-1, with TRBD2 matching 8 bases. Unmatched junction bases numbered 4, after V lost 7 bases and J lost 5 bases. In germline, CDR1 is MNHEY, CDR2 SVGAGI. The CDR3 spans 13 residues. CDR3 nucleotides: TGTGCCAGCAAAGCGGGGGCGAACAATGAGCAGTTCTTC. The encoded protein is CASKAGANNEQFF.

This clone was counted a single time. The chain links TRBV4-2 to TRBJ1-2, with TRBD1 identical over 9 bases. V was clipped by 4 bases and J by 2 bases; unmatched bases: 5. The CDR3 consists of 15 residues. CDR1 and CDR2 from the germline V gene are LGHNA and YNFKEQ. The CDR3 protein is CASSLGQGINYGYTF. Here the CDR3 DNA reads TGTGCCAGCAGCCTTGGACAGGGGATAAACTATGGCTACACCTTC.

V and J are TRBV5-4 and TRBJ2-3; 8 nucleotides agree with TRBD1. Trimming removed 4 bases from V and 1 base from J; junction bases left unmatched: 5. The CDR3 covers 15 residues. The V gene's germline CDR1 is SGHNT and CDR2 YYREEE (reference sequence). The DNA of the CDR3 is TGTGCCAGCAGCGTAGGACAGGGACGCACAGATACGCAGTATTTT. Amino acid sequence: CASSVGQGRTDTQYF.

The V call is TRBV18, the J call TRBJ2-2; 10 bases agree with TRBD2. V lost 3 bases, J lost 0 bases, and 10 bases stayed unmatched. Germline V gives CDR1 KGHSH, CDR2 LQKENI. This CDR3 has 19 residues. CDR3 in amino acids: CASSPFASGGHSNTGELFF. The CDR3 DNA sequence: TGTGCCAGCTCACCGTTTGCTAGCGGGGGCCATTCGAACACCGGGGAGCTGTTTTTT.

The chain has TRBV5-3 and TRBJ2-1, with D possibly TRBD2 on 6 matching bases. TRBV5-3 is placed among ORFs of uncertain function. The CDR3 length is 12 residues. The V gene lost 2 bases and the J gene lost 8 bases, with 8 bases spanning the gap. This chain's CDR3 is CARSFTSYEQFF. The CDR3 region has the DNA TGTGCCAGAAGCTTTACTAGCTATGAGCAGTTCTTC.

This chain connects TRBV19 to TRBJ1-5; tentatively, D is TRBD1 (5 bases). Germline assignment: CDR1 LNHDA and CDR2 SQIVND (reference sequence). V was shortened by 7 bases and J by 4 bases, with 14 bases between the two germline ends. The CDR3 consists of 14 residues. The CDR3 reads CASTPGDLNQPQHF. In DNA form, the CDR3 reads TGTGCCAGTACTCCCGGGGACTTAAATCAGCCCCAGCATTTT.

The chain's CDR3 is CAVHRGRITEAFF. CDR3 coding DNA: TGTGCCGTCCACAGGGGCCGCATCACTGAAGCTTTCTTT. The V and J genes are TRBV19 and TRBJ1-1, with TRBD1 matching 7 bases. This CDR3 region has 13 residues. J gave up 4 bases and V 11 bases, and 10 bases lay outside the gene matches. The V gene's germline CDR1 is LNHDA and CDR2 SQIVND (reference sequence).

The rearrangement links TRBV10-3 to TRBJ2-5; TRBD2 agrees at 8 bases. CDR1 and CDR2 (germline): ENHRY, SYGVKD. The CDR3 runs to 15 residues. V trimming: 4 bases; J trimming: 0 bases; junction bases outside the gene matches: 4. The CDR3 region has the DNA TGTGCCATCAGTGGGTCTAGCGGGTACCAAGAGACCCAGTACTTC. Amino acid sequence: CAISGSSGYQETQYF.

The rearrangement joins TRBV7-6 to TRBJ1-1; D is unresolved. The CDR3 is made up of 13 amino acids. Germline V gene lookup returns CDR1 SGHVS and CDR2 FNYEAQ. V was pared by 1 base and J by 4 bases, with 7 bases between. In nucleotides, the CDR3 is TGTGCCAGCAGCTTAGGAGGGATCACTGAAGCTTTCTTT. Its translation is CASSLGGITEAFF.

This chain links TRBV6-5 with TRBJ2-7; D may be TRBD1 (5 bases). Germline CDR1 is MNHEY and CDR2 is SVGAGI. The CDR3 is 15 residues long. V lost 6 bases to trimming and J lost 1 base, with 16 bases between them. CDR3 sequence reads: CASRRQLKKSYEQYF. The CDR3 DNA follows: TGTGCCAGCAGACGACAGCTAAAAAAGTCCTACGAGCAGTACTTC.

The chain is built from TRBV15 and TRBJ2-1; weak D call: TRBD2 (5 bases). Trimming stripped 3 bases from V and 4 bases from J, with 16 bases between. CDR3 size: 16 residues. The germline V gene has CDR1 LNHNV and CDR2 YYDKDF (reference sequence). This CDR3 reads CATSSTWESPYNEQFF. CDR3 nucleotide sequence: TGTGCCACCAGCAGTACGTGGGAGAGCCCTTACAATGAGCAGTTCTTC.

J is TRBJ1-4 and V is TRBV7-9; D uncertain. The V end lost 5 bases, the J end lost 0 bases, and 13 bases lay between the germline ends. Germline CDR1 and CDR2: SEHNR and FQNEAQ (reference sequence). This CDR3 contains 16 residues. CDR3 coding DNA: TGTGCCAGCAGCCACGGACTTCCCGCAACTAATGAAAAACTGTTTTTT. Protein: CASSHGLPATNEKLFF. Using reference TRBV7-9 and TRBJ1-4 for the parts outside the CDR3, the full variable domain is DTGVSQNPRHKITKRGQNVTFRCDPISEHNRLYWYRQTLGQGPEFLTYFQNEAQLEKSRLLSDRFSAERPKGSFSTLEIQRTEQGDSAMYLCASSHGLPATNEKLFFGSGTQLSVL.

CDR3 protein: CASIKTSVDTGELFF. In DNA, the CDR3 is TGTGCCAGCATCAAGACTAGCGTAGACACCGGGGAGCTGTTTTTT. V is TRBV28 and J is TRBJ2-2; 8 nucleotides align to TRBD2. Trimming took 7 bases from V and 3 from J; bases not matched to a gene: 7. Germline V CDR1 and CDR2: MDHEN, SYDVKM. The CDR3 covers 15 residues.

The chain recombines TRBV6-5 with TRBJ2-5; 12 bases are a match to TRBD2. J gave up 5 bases and V 5 bases, and 3 bases lay outside the gene matches. This CDR3 contains 14 residues. CDR1 and CDR2 from the germline V gene are MNHEY and SVGAGI. CDR3 sequence (DNA): TGTGCCAGCAGTCAACTAGCGGGGGGTGAGACCCAGTACTTC. This codes for CASSQLAGGETQYF.

The J gene is TRBJ1-1, the V gene TRBV5-4; a possible D gene is TRBD1 (5 bases). V lost 0 bases and J 7 bases, leaving 7 bases between the germline ends. The CDR3 spans 12 residues. Germline CDR1 reads SGHNT; CDR2 reads YYREEE (reference sequence). The CDR3 DNA reads TGTGCCAGCAGCTTGGGGCAGGGTGAAGCTTTCTTT. This sequence encodes CASSLGQGEAFF.

The chain has TRBV13 and TRBJ1-2; no definite D call. The CDR3 is 13 amino acids. Germline values: CDR1 PRHDT, CDR2 FYEKMQ (reference sequence). V was pared by 2 bases and J by 1 base, with 5 bases between. CDR3 bases: TGTGCCAGCAGCTTATCCTATAACTATGGCTACACCTTC. Its protein product is CASSLSYNYGYTF. Full variable domain (outside the CDR3, taken from reference TRBV13 and TRBJ1-2): AAGVIQSPRHLIKEKRETATLKCYPIPRHDTVYWYQQGPGQDPQFLISFYEKMQSDKGSIPDRFSAQQFSDYHSELNMSSLELGDSALYFCASSLSYNYGYTFGSGTRLTVV.

This CDR3 is CASSLQANRRDTQYF. The CDR3 DNA follows: TGTGCCAGCAGCTTACAAGCCAACCGGAGGGATACGCAGTATTTT. This chain uses TRBV7-2 with TRBJ2-3, with TRBD2 as a possible D gene (5 bases). V lost 2 bases, J lost 6 bases, and 15 bases lay in between. CDR3 length: 15 residues. The germline CDR1 and CDR2 sequences are SGHTA and FQGNSA.

J is TRBJ2-5 and V is TRBV25-1, with D possibly being TRBD2 (7 bases). Trimming took 2 bases from V and 4 from J, leaving 14 bases between them. This CDR3 is 15 amino acids long. Germline loops: CDR1 MGHDK, CDR2 SYGVNS. CDR3 nucleotides: TGTGCCAGCAGTGAACGAGGGGGGGGTGTAGAGACCCAGTACTTC. Its translation is CASSERGGGVETQYF.

The rearrangement uses TRBV10-1 and TRBJ2-7; 13 bases agree with TRBD2. The V gene's germline CDR1 is WNHNN and CDR2 SYGVQD (reference sequence). V lost 0 bases, J lost 2 bases, and 10 bases stayed unmatched. The CDR3 spans 19 residues. In DNA form, the CDR3 reads TGCGCCAGCAGTGAGTCGAAAGCGAGAACTAGCGGGAGGGCCTACGAGCAGTACTTC. Protein product: CASSESKARTSGRAYEQYF.

CDR3 loop: CASSAPTMDKAYEQYF. Written as DNA, the CDR3 is TGTGCCAGCAGCGCGCCTACCATGGACAAAGCCTACGAGCAGTACTTC. This sequence joins TRBV11-3 and TRBJ2-7, with D possibly being TRBD1 (5 bases). Germline V gene sequence: CDR1 SGHNT, CDR2 YENEEA. Trimming cost V 5 bases and J 2 bases, with 19 bases left between them. The CDR3 loop spans 16 amino acids.

The chain recombines TRBV6-5 with TRBJ2-7, with D tentatively TRBD1 (5 bases). This CDR3 region has 13 residues. The germline CDR1 and CDR2 sequences are MNHEY and SVGAGI. The V and J ends lost 4 bases and 3 bases respectively, with 10 bases between them. This CDR3 is CASSSADNYEQYF. CDR3 coding DNA: TGTGCCAGCAGTTCCGCGGACAACTACGAGCAGTACTTC.

The rearrangement links TRBV23-1 to TRBJ2-1; D might be TRBD1 (5 bases). TRBV23-1 is given ORF status, its function remaining uncertain. The V end was cut by 6 bases, the J end by 4 bases, with 19 bases between. This CDR3 contains 16 residues. CDR3 sequence reads: CASSPPDSLMYNEQFF. CDR3 DNA: TGCGCCAGCAGCCCCCCCGACAGTTTAATGTACAATGAGCAGTTCTTC.